What follows are 26 T cell receptor beta chains derived from one specimen sequenced in a study of T cell repertoires in cytomegalovirus infection. Each CDR3 protein gets one entry after TCRdb re-called the reads with MiXCR. The data show some 700,000 distinct CDR3 sequences, under 40% seen once. Source material: PBMCs. Receptor source: a human donor in good health (CMV status not recorded). Some clones in this sample may be carry-over from other donors' samples.

Note on this clonotype: The CDR3 does not end in the conserved phenylalanine or tryptophan, so this is likely a read error. The chain uses TRBV28 and TRBJ1-2, with D uncertain. The CDR3 runs to 13 residues. Between the trimmed V and J ends, which lost 3 bases and 3 bases, there was a span of 8 bases. Germline V gene lookup returns CDR1 MDHEN and CDR2 SYDVKM. This CDR3 is CASSFQSDYGYTL. The CDR3 DNA reads as TGTGCCAGCAGTTTCCAGTCGGACTATGGCTACACCTTA.

Of note for this clonotype: It is likely a read error, because the conserved phenylalanine at the end of the CDR3 is missing. The chain couples TRBV7-9 to TRBJ2-5; TRBD2 agrees at 13 bases. The V gene's germline CDR1 is SEHNR and CDR2 FQNEAQ (reference sequence). CDR3 length equals 17 residues. V dropped 2 bases and J dropped 0; count of bases not matched to a gene: 3. The DNA of the CDR3 is TGTGCCAGCAGCTTAAGGGGACTAGCGGGGTACCAAGAGACCCAGTACTGC. It encodes CASSLRGLAGYQETQYC.

As regards this clonotype: No conserved phenylalanine or tryptophan ends this CDR3, so it is likely a read error. This chain connects TRBV28 to TRBJ1-3; no clear D gene. The CDR3 loop spans 12 amino acids. Germline lookup yields CDR1 MDHEN and CDR2 SYDVKM. V lost 1 base, J lost 6 bases, and 4 bases lay in between. The CDR3 spells CASSLSQNTIYL. CDR3 bases: TGTGCCAGCAGTTTATCACAAAACACCATATATTTG.

This clonotype was counted a few times. Here the CDR3 reads CASKRGQTNTEAFF. The CDR3, as DNA: TGTGCCAGCAAACGCGGACAAACGAACACTGAAGCTTTCTTT. V is TRBV28 and J is TRBJ1-1, with D perhaps matching TRBD1 (5 bases). The germline CDR1 and CDR2 sequences are MDHEN and SYDVKM. Trimming took 7 bases from V and 1 from J, leaving 13 bases between them. The CDR3 totals 14 residues. Combining the CDR3 with reference TRBV28 and TRBJ1-1 gives the whole variable domain DVKVTQSSRYLVKRTGEKVFLECVQDMDHENMFWYRQDPGLGLRLIYFSYDVKMKEKGDIPEGYSVSREKKERFSLILESASTNQTSMYLCASKRGQTNTEAFFGQGTRLTVV.

In this sample, this clonotype turned up once. This sequence joins TRBV20-1 and TRBJ2-1; TRBD2 aligns across 7 bases. The CDR3 spans 16 residues. The germline V gene has CDR1 DFQATT and CDR2 SNEGSKA (reference sequence). V was clipped by 0 bases and J by 7 bases; unmatched bases: 12. CDR3 sequence reads: CSARDRDLAERNEQFF. CDR3 nucleotides: TGCAGTGCTAGAGATCGGGACCTAGCGGAAAGGAATGAGCAGTTCTTC.

The V gene is TRBV9, the J gene TRBJ2-5; D gene uncertain. The germline V gene encodes CDR1 SGDLS and CDR2 YYNGEE. V lost 0 bases, J lost 4 bases, and 10 bases lay in between. The length of the CDR3 is 14 residues. The DNA for the CDR3 is TGTGCCAGCAGCGTAGAGGCTAGTAGAGAGACCCAGTACTTC. Encoded protein: CASSVEASRETQYF.

This clonotype was seen more than once but under ten times. V usage is TRBV28 and J usage is TRBJ2-7; D may be TRBD2 (5 bases). Per the germline V gene, CDR1 is MDHEN and CDR2 is SYDVKM. V was shortened by 1 base and J by 9 bases, with 16 bases between the two germline ends. The CDR3 spans 14 residues. The CDR3 sequence is CASSLSWGAVGQYF. CDR3 DNA sequence: TGTGCCAGCAGTTTATCTTGGGGAGCGGTGGGGCAGTACTTC.

This clonotype was observed a handful of times. The rearrangement joins TRBV20-1 to TRBJ2-3; no reliable D call. Deletions cut 5 bases from V and 2 bases from J, with 5 bases between. From germline, CDR1 is DFQATT and CDR2 SNEGSKA (reference sequence). The CDR3 is 11 residues long. The CDR3 here is CSAHNTDTQYF. CDR3 DNA sequence: TGCAGTGCTCACAACACAGATACGCAGTATTTT.

This clonotype was picked up a small number of times. This rearrangement joins TRBV6-1 to TRBJ2-1; 14 bases line up with TRBD2. Per germline, CDR1 MNHNS and CDR2 SASEGT. The CDR3 is made up of 16 amino acids. With V trimmed by 3 bases and J by 12 bases, 10 bases remained unmatched. The DNA for the CDR3 is TGTGCCAGCAGTGAGGCCGGGACTAGCGGGAGAAGGGGGCAGTTCTTC. It encodes CASSEAGTSGRRGQFF.

This clonotype appeared many times. The J gene is TRBJ1-2, the V gene TRBV4-1; no clear D. The CDR3 has 14 residues. Germline CDR1 reads MGHRA; CDR2 reads YSYEKL. V lost 0 bases, J lost 4 bases, and 9 bases lay in between. CDR3 loop: CASSQELSFYGYTF. The CDR3 DNA is TGCGCCAGCAGCCAAGAGTTGAGTTTCTATGGCTACACCTTC.

V is TRBV7-9 and J is TRBJ2-7, with 7 bases identical to TRBD2. The CDR3 has 15 residues. The V gene's germline CDR1 is SEHNR and CDR2 FQNEAQ (reference sequence). V lost 6 bases and J lost 3; bases outside the gene matches: 11. This chain's CDR3 is CASSTSSGAYYEQYF. Here the CDR3 DNA reads TGTGCCAGCAGTACCTCTAGCGGAGCTTACTACGAGCAGTACTTC.

The chain has TRBV5-6 and TRBJ2-7; a possible D gene is TRBD2 (7 bases). Between the trimmed V and J ends, which lost 1 base and 5 bases, there was a span of 16 bases. Germline V lookup: CDR1 SGHDT, CDR2 YYEEEE. This CDR3 is built from 15 residues. The CDR3 region has the DNA TGTGCCAGCAGCTTGCGGGGGGCTTTTTTCCACGAGCAGTACTTC. As protein: CASSLRGAFFHEQYF.

The rearrangement joins TRBV7-6 to TRBJ1-5, with a possible D match to TRBD1 (6 bases). This CDR3 is built from 16 residues. CDR1 is SGHVS and CDR2 is FNYEAQ in the germline V gene. Trimming shortened V by 5 bases and J by 3 bases, and 17 bases separated the two germline ends. Written as DNA, the CDR3 is TGTGCCAGCAGCACCTCGAGGGTGGGGGCCAATCAGCCCCAGCATTTT. Protein product: CASSTSRVGANQPQHF.

The chain has TRBV12-3 or TRBV12-4 and TRBJ1-4; the D gene is possibly TRBD1 (5 bases). V was pared by 8 bases and J by 5 bases, with 12 bases between. The CDR3 spans 13 residues. The CDR3 DNA is TGTGCCAGCCTGGCGGGGGTGAATGAAAAACTGTTTTTT. Amino acid sequence: CASLAGVNEKLFF.

The chain has TRBV3-1 and TRBJ2-3; D possibly corresponds to TRBD2 (6 bases). Trimming took 3 bases from V and 7 from J, leaving 14 bases between them. CDR1 and CDR2 from the germline V gene are LGHDT and YNNKEL (reference sequence). The CDR3 runs to 14 residues. The DNA for the CDR3 is TGTGCCAGCAGCCAGGGGCGGGACGAGAATACGCAGTATTTT. This translates into CASSQGRDENTQYF.

This clonotype has just a few counts. V usage is TRBV7-2 and J usage is TRBJ2-7, with TRBD1 identical over 8 bases. The CDR3 extends over 14 amino acids. V lost 5 bases to trimming and J lost 2 bases; unmatched junction nucleotides: 5. Germline V gives CDR1 SGHTA, CDR2 FQGNSA. The CDR3 coding sequence is TGTGCCAGCAGCGCCCACAGGGGGGCCTACGAGCAGTACTTC. Amino acids: CASSAHRGAYEQYF.

This clonotype occurred many times. The V and J genes are TRBV7-2 and TRBJ2-7, with D tentatively TRBD2 (5 bases). The V end was cut by 3 bases, the J end by 1 base, with 10 bases between. The CDR3 extends over 14 amino acids. Germline CDR1 is SGHTA and CDR2 is FQGNSA. CDR3 nucleotide sequence: TGTGCCAGCAGCTTTTCTGGCGGGTCCTACGAGCAGTACTTC. This gives the protein CASSFSGGSYEQYF. Full variable domain (rest looked up from reference TRBV7-2 and TRBJ2-7): GAGVSQSPSNKVTEKGKDVELRCDPISGHTALYWYRQSLGQGLEFLIYFQGNSAPDKSGLPSDRFSAERTGGSVSTLTIQRTQQEDSAVYLCASSFSGGSYEQYFGPGTRLTVT.

V is TRBV28 and J is TRBJ1-4, with D possibly being TRBD1 (5 bases). CDR1 is MDHEN and CDR2 is SYDVKM in the germline V gene. This CDR3 comprises 12 residues. The germline V and J ends were trimmed by 10 bases and 7 bases, with 13 bases remaining between them. In DNA form, the CDR3 reads TGTGCCACCCAAGGGGATATTGAAAAACTGTTTTTT. This sequence encodes CATQGDIEKLFF.

This clonotype was counted only a few times. V is TRBV6-8 and J is TRBJ2-1, with D possibly TRBD2 on 5 matching bases. The length of the CDR3 is 13 residues. V was cut by 0 bases and J by 9 bases, with 9 bases left in between. Germline V lookup: CDR1 MNHGY, CDR2 SAAAGT. In DNA form, the CDR3 reads TGTGCCAGCAGTTACTCTACGGGAACTGAGCAGTTCTTC. Protein product: CASSYSTGTEQFF.

V gene TRBV7-9 combines with J gene TRBJ2-7; D perhaps matches TRBD2 (5 bases). V lost 6 bases to trimming and J lost 5 bases, with 14 bases between them. The germline V gene has CDR1 SEHNR and CDR2 FQNEAQ (reference sequence). The CDR3 contains 13 residues. The CDR3 region has the DNA TGTGCCAGCAGGAGGGATACGGTGAACGAGCAGTACTTC. Translated: CASRRDTVNEQYF.

This clonotype was picked up a small number of times. V and J are TRBV7-3 and TRBJ2-3; 8 nucleotides align to TRBD2. This CDR3 is 15 amino acids long. Germline-derived CDR1 and CDR2 are SGHTA and FQGTGA. Germline trimming cut 1 base from V and 5 bases from J; bases unmatched to any gene: 5. The chain's CDR3 is CASSLSGGQGDTQYF. In DNA form, the CDR3 reads TGTGCCAGCAGCTTAAGCGGGGGGCAGGGAGATACGCAGTATTTT.

This chain uses TRBV29-1 with TRBJ1-1, with 9 bases identical to TRBD1. Germline V gene data show CDR1 as SQVTM and CDR2 as ANQGSEA. V shed 7 bases and J 5 bases; nucleotides not matched to a gene: 17. The CDR3 loop spans 16 amino acids. CDR3 sequence reads: CSAQGAMDFWGTEAFF. Here the CDR3 DNA reads TGCAGCGCACAGGGGGCTATGGATTTTTGGGGAACTGAAGCTTTCTTT.

At least ten counts were recorded for this clonotype. One end of the junction does not line up with germline, which may come from a read error. The V gene is TRBV7-6, the J gene TRBJ2-5; D could derive from TRBD1 or TRBD2 (6 bases each). Germline-derived CDR1 and CDR2 are SGHVS and FNYEAQ. The CDR3 runs 14 residues. Here the CDR3 DNA reads TGTGCTAGCAGCTCCGGGAGCAGGGGAGAGACCCAGTACTTC. Its protein is CASSSGSRGETQYF. Based on the CDR3 plus reference TRBV7-6 and TRBJ2-5, the full variable domain is GAGVSQSPRYKVTKRGQDVALRCDPISGHVSLYWYRQALGQGPEFLTYFNYEAQQDKSGLPNDRFSAERPEGSISTLTIQRTEQRDSAMYRCASSSGSRGETQYFGPGTRLLVL.

The rearrangement links TRBV28 to TRBJ1-1; D remains unclear. Germline V lookup: CDR1 MDHEN, CDR2 SYDVKM. The CDR3 is 14 residues long. V dropped 2 bases and J dropped 0 bases, with 7 bases sitting between them. CDR3 bases: TGTGCCAGCAGTTTACTGTGGATGAACACTGAAGCTTTCTTT. Translated, it gives CASSLLWMNTEAFF. Variable domain in full (rest from reference TRBV28 and TRBJ1-1): DVKVTQSSRYLVKRTGEKVFLECVQDMDHENMFWYRQDPGLGLRLIYFSYDVKMKEKGDIPEGYSVSREKKERFSLILESASTNQTSMYLCASSLLWMNTEAFFGQGTRLTVV.

The CDR3 sequence is CASSVNPGDTDTQYF. CDR3 DNA: TGTGCCAGCAGCGTTAACCCGGGGGACACAGATACGCAGTATTTT. The rearrangement joins TRBV28 to TRBJ2-3, with a tentative D call TRBD2 (6 bases). The CDR3 is made up of 15 amino acids. The V and J ends lost 6 bases and 2 bases respectively, with 15 bases between them. The V gene's germline CDR1 is MDHEN and CDR2 SYDVKM.

This clonotype appeared a few times. The V gene is TRBV5-5, the J gene TRBJ2-6; D remains ambiguous. V gave up 0 bases and J gave up 0 bases, with 13 bases separating them. CDR1 and CDR2 (germline): SGHKS, YYEKEE (reference sequence). CDR3 size: 18 residues. DNA for the CDR3: TGTGCCAGCAGCTTGGTGGCAGGCGGCAGCTCTGGGGCCAACGTCCTGACTTTC. Translated, it gives CASSLVAGGSSGANVLTF.